The rows below give T cell receptor beta chains drawn from one sample of a study of shared clonotypes between healthy human individuals. Profiled with immunoSEQ multiplex PCR; TCRdb holds only in-frame clones, not every one. The top ten clones hold around 0.4% of a sample with 2 million to 2.5 million clones, about 90% of them seen once. The sequencing input was naive CD4+ T cells from PBMCs. The source is a man between 18 and 35 years old in good health. Some clones in this sample may be carry-over from other donors' samples. Each CDR3 is given with its conserved first and last residue. Size tells how often a clone was seen (once, few, many) or the class of an expanded clone, and some rows leave it out.

j_call v_call clone_size cdr3_aa
TRBJ2-3 TRBV11-2 - CASSLDLASPTDTQYF
TRBJ2-1 TRBV28 - CASSYPAGVEQFF
TRBJ1-2 TRBV14 - CASSPWTGGRGYTF
TRBJ1-4 TRBV6-1 - CASSAGGGIREKLFF
TRBJ2-3 TRBV9 - CASSAWGQALDTQYF
TRBJ1-2 TRBV6-5 - CASSYGASRGGYTF
TRBJ2-3 TRBV12-5 - CASGSGQGIDTQYF
TRBJ2-7 TRBV30 - CAWGEDRYEQYF
TRBJ2-7 TRBV10-3 - CAISVGKEYEQYF
TRBJ1-1 TRBV28 - CASSYLLGPGAEAFF
TRBJ2-7 TRBV28 - CASSRLQKDRVEQYF
TRBJ1-5 TRBV30 - CAWSVRGGGYQPQHF
TRBJ1-5 TRBV6-1 once CASSEFWTFDNQPQHF
TRBJ2-7 TRBV30 - CAWSVLRAERSYEQYF